One and the same sample provided the 32 T cell receptor beta chains below, sequenced in a study of cytomegalovirus exposure and HLA in healthy donors. PCR primers comprised 60 Vbeta and 13 Jbeta primers. TCRdb keeps only in-frame clones here, not all; method: immunoSEQ multiplex PCR. The data contain about 110,000 clones, roughly 66% of them singletons. Sample: PBMCs. The receptors originated from a woman in her thirties in good health and CMV-seronegative.

The chain has TRBV28 and TRBJ2-4; 11 nucleotides match TRBD2. The CDR3 has 17 amino acids. Trimming at V came to 6 bases and at J to 2 bases, leaving 9 bases not matched to a gene. Germline lookup yields CDR1 MDHEN and CDR2 SYDVKM. In DNA, the CDR3 is TGTGCCAGCAGGCCTTTACTAGCGGGAGTGACCAAAAACATTCAGTACTTC. The encoded protein is CASRPLLAGVTKNIQYF.

V and J are TRBV28 and TRBJ1-4; perhaps TRBD1 as D (6 bases). The CDR3 totals 17 residues. Between the trimmed V and J ends, which lost 3 bases and 0 bases, there was a span of 14 bases. Germline lookup yields CDR1 MDHEN and CDR2 SYDVKM. The CDR3 spells CASSLTLQGSTNEKLFF. The CDR3 DNA follows: TGTGCCAGCAGTTTGACCCTACAGGGTTCAACTAATGAAAAACTGTTTTTT.

This sequence joins TRBV7-2 and TRBJ2-3, with a tentative D call TRBD2 (5 bases). Germline V gives CDR1 SGHTA, CDR2 FQGNSA. This CDR3 is built from 15 residues. The V gene lost 4 bases and the J gene lost 7 bases, with 18 bases spanning the gap. CDR3 region: CASSSQTQGGNTQYF. The CDR3 nucleotides read TGTGCCAGCAGCTCCCAAACCCAAGGAGGAAATACGCAGTATTTT.

The rearrangement uses TRBV30 and TRBJ1-1, with 8 bases that match TRBD1. Germline CDR1 and CDR2: GTSNPN and SVGIG (reference sequence). The length of the CDR3 is 13 residues. V was pared by 3 bases and J by 4 bases, with 4 bases of the junction left unmatched. The CDR3 protein is CAWSRQGITEAFF. As DNA, the CDR3 is TGTGCCTGGAGCCGACAGGGGATCACTGAAGCTTTCTTT. Supplemented by reference TRBV30 and TRBJ1-1, the full variable domain reads SQTIHQWPATLVQPVGSPLSLECTVEGTSNPNLYWYRQAAGRGLQLLFYSVGIGQISSEVPQNLSASRPQDRQFILSSKKLLLSDSGFYLCAWSRQGITEAFFGQGTRLTVV.

The chain links TRBV27 to TRBJ2-7, with D possibly TRBD2 on 6 matching bases. CDR1 is MNHEY, CDR2 SMNVEV, per germline (reference sequence). V was pared by 2 bases and J by 3 bases, with 11 bases between. The CDR3 spans 14 residues. The CDR3: CASSLLTGDYEQYF. The CDR3 DNA reads TGTGCCAGCAGTTTACTAACGGGAGACTACGAGCAGTACTTC.

The chain carries TRBV27 and TRBJ1-3, with D possibly TRBD1 on 6 matching bases. V lost 3 bases, J lost 4 bases, and 13 bases lay in between. The germline gives CDR1 MNHEY, CDR2 SMNVEV (reference sequence). CDR3 size: 15 residues. The CDR3, as DNA: TGTGCCAGCAGTTTGACCCCCGGACAGGGAAACACCATATATTTT. Its protein product is CASSLTPGQGNTIYF.

The chain combines TRBV7-2 with TRBJ2-1; TRBD1 is a possible D gene (5 bases). The CDR3 extends over 15 amino acids. CDR1 is SGHTA, CDR2 FQGNSA, per germline. Between the trimmed V and J ends, which lost 5 bases and 6 bases, there was a span of 17 bases. Here the CDR3 DNA reads TGTGCCAGCAGCCTAGAGGCGGTAGGGGTCAATGAGCAGTTCTTC. This sequence encodes CASSLEAVGVNEQFF.

The genes are TRBV4-1 and TRBJ2-7, with 12 bases that match TRBD2. This CDR3 is built from 18 residues. After removal of 2 bases from V and 2 bases from J, the junction contained 10 bases not matched to a gene. Germline lookup yields CDR1 MGHRA and CDR2 YSYEKL. This CDR3 reads CASSQQTTTSGSPYEQYF. The CDR3, as DNA: TGCGCCAGCAGCCAACAAACAACGACTAGCGGGAGCCCCTACGAGCAGTACTTC.

This sequence joins TRBV7-2 and TRBJ1-4, with 7 bases lining up with TRBD1. The CDR3 is made up of 13 amino acids. Germline V gives CDR1 SGHTA, CDR2 FQGNSA. V lost 5 bases and J lost 5; bases outside the gene matches: 2. CDR3 sequence: CASSKDRNEKLFF. The CDR3 DNA reads as TGTGCCAGCAGCAAGGACAGGAATGAAAAACTGTTTTTT.

This chain uses TRBV6-1 with TRBJ2-5; possible D gene TRBD2, 6 bases. The CDR3 has 13 amino acids. Trimming removed 4 bases from V and 5 bases from J, with 11 bases in between. Germline-derived CDR1 and CDR2 are MNHNS and SASEGT. The CDR3 bases are TGTGCCAGCAGTGGGGGGAGGTGGGAGACCCAGTACTTC. Translation gives CASSGGRWETQYF.

J is TRBJ1-5 and V is TRBV4-3; perhaps TRBD1 as D (5 bases). The CDR3 has 13 residues. Trimming took off 3 bases at V and 7 bases at J, with 10 bases between the two ends. Per the germline V gene, CDR1 is LGHNA and CDR2 is YSLEER. The CDR3 region is CASSQQAGQPQHF. The CDR3 DNA reads TGCGCCAGCAGCCAGCAGGCAGGGCAGCCCCAGCATTTT.

The J gene is TRBJ2-1, the V gene TRBV6-4, with 8 bases matching TRBD1. The germline V gene has CDR1 MRHNA and CDR2 SNTAGT. V was pared by 6 bases and J by 7 bases, with 11 bases of the junction left unmatched. CDR3 length: 15 amino acids. The CDR3 bases are TGTGCCAGCAGGGCCGATCAGGGGGCCCAGAATGAGCAGTTCTTC. Translating it yields CASRADQGAQNEQFF.

There are a few counts of this clone. V and J are TRBV12-1 and TRBJ2-4; the listed D gene, TRBD2, was not tested against the DNA. TRBV12-1 is an annotated pseudogene. CDR3 length: 21 residues. The CDR3 loop reads CASSFLPGLLAGTIAKNIQYF. The CDR3 DNA is TGTGCCAGCAGCTTTTTGCCTGGACTCCTAGCGGGAACCATAGCCAAAAACATTCAGTACTTC.

This sequence joins TRBV18 and TRBJ2-3, with a tentative D call TRBD2 (6 bases). The V end lost 1 base, the J end lost 2 bases, and 13 bases lay between the germline ends. Germline V gene data show CDR1 as KGHSH and CDR2 as LQKENI. The CDR3 length is 16 residues. The CDR3 spells CASSPRAGPTTDTQYF. The DNA for the CDR3 is TGTGCCAGCTCACCACGGGCGGGACCGACCACAGATACGCAGTATTTT.

V and J are TRBV5-1 and TRBJ2-3; the match to TRBD2 covers 9 bases. The V and J ends lost 0 bases and 4 bases, in that order; junction bases with no gene match: 6. There are 16 residues in the CDR3. Germline values: CDR1 SGHRS, CDR2 YFSETQ. The CDR3 DNA sequence: TGCGCCAGCAGCTTGGTGGCGGGAGGGCCCTCAGATACGCAGTATTTT. This translates into CASSLVAGGPSDTQYF. The full variable domain, rest sourced from reference TRBV5-1 and TRBJ2-3, is KAGVTQTPRYLIKTRGQQVTLSCSPISGHRSVSWYQQTPGQGLQFLFEYFSETQRNKGNFPGRFSGRQFSNSRSEMNVSTLELGDSALYLCASSLVAGGPSDTQYFGPGTRLTVL.

The gene calls are TRBV9 and TRBJ2-7, with 11 bases fitting TRBD2. The CDR3 loop spans 14 amino acids. The ends lost 2 bases at V and 2 bases at J; junction bases unmatched: 0. The germline gives CDR1 SGDLS, CDR2 YYNGEE. The CDR3 nucleotides are TGTGCCAGCAGCGTGGGACTAGCGGCCTACGAGCAGTACTTC. This encodes CASSVGLAAYEQYF.

This clone came up once. V and J are TRBV2 and TRBJ2-5; the match to TRBD1 covers 10 bases. The trim removed 8 bases at V and 5 bases at J, leaving 11 bases unmatched. CDR1 is SNHLY, CDR2 FYNNEI, per germline. The CDR3 consists of 15 residues. CDR3 nucleotide sequence: TGTGCCAGCCAACCGGACAGGGGGAATGTCGAGACCCAGTACTTC. It yields the protein CASQPDRGNVETQYF.

As to this clone: This specimen includes other DNA sequences encoding the same CDR3. This chain uses TRBV4-1 with TRBJ1-5; D call uncertain. The germline gives CDR1 MGHRA, CDR2 YSYEKL. The CDR3 totals 13 residues. Trimming shortened V by 4 bases and J by 0 bases, and 4 bases separated the two germline ends. This CDR3 reads CASSPNSNQPQHF. CDR3 nucleotides: TGCGCCAGCAGCCCCAATAGCAATCAGCCCCAGCATTTT.

This sequence joins TRBV19 and TRBJ2-5; 7 bases match TRBD1. The length of the CDR3 is 14 residues. Trimming cost V 6 bases and J 2 bases; bases outside gene matches: 6. CDR1 is LNHDA, CDR2 SQIVND, per germline (reference sequence). CDR3 bases: TGTGCCAGTAGCCAGGGACAGTTACAAGAGACCCAGTACTTC. As protein: CASSQGQLQETQYF.

The rearrangement joins TRBV7-3 to TRBJ2-5; 7 nucleotides agree with TRBD1. CDR3 length: 15 residues. From germline, CDR1 is SGHTA and CDR2 FQGTGA. Trimming removed 4 bases from V and 2 bases from J; junction bases left unmatched: 7. Here the CDR3 DNA reads TGTGCCAGCAGCTCAGGGGGTGGGGATCAAGAGACCCAGTACTTC. This gives the protein CASSSGGGDQETQYF.

The V and J genes are TRBV28 and TRBJ1-5; D gene ambiguous. The germline gives CDR1 MDHEN, CDR2 SYDVKM. This CDR3 spans 12 amino acids. Trimming stripped 1 base from V and 6 bases from J, with 4 bases between. CDR3: CASSLYSQPQHF. CDR3 in DNA: TGTGCCAGCAGTTTATACAGTCAGCCCCAGCATTTT.

V is TRBV19 and J is TRBJ1-5; weak D call: TRBD1 (6 bases). The CDR3 sequence is 16 residues long. The ends were cut back, 4 bases at V and 0 bases at J, with 13 bases in the middle. Germline V CDR1 and CDR2: LNHDA, SQIVND (reference sequence). The CDR3, as DNA: TGTGCCAGTAGTACGAGACAGGCCTATAGCAATCAGCCCCAGCATTTT. This encodes CASSTRQAYSNQPQHF.

This chain joins TRBV5-6 and TRBJ1-3; 7 bases are a match to TRBD1. The CDR3 spans 16 residues. The junction had 7 bases not matched to a gene; V was cut back by 0 bases and J by 4 bases. CDR1 and CDR2 (germline): SGHDT, YYEEEE. The CDR3 sequence is CASSLGTGLNGNTIYF. The DNA of the CDR3 is TGTGCCAGCAGCTTGGGGACAGGCCTTAACGGAAACACCATATATTTT. Filled out from reference TRBV5-6 and TRBJ1-3, the complete variable domain reads DAGVTQSPTHLIKTRGQQVTLRCSPKSGHDTVSWYQQALGQGPQFIFQYYEEEERQRGNFPDRFSGHQFPNYSSELNVNALLLGDSALYLCASSLGTGLNGNTIYFGEGSWLTVV.

V usage is TRBV7-2 and J usage is TRBJ2-5, with 8 bases that match TRBD2. V shed 5 bases and J 3 bases; nucleotides not matched to a gene: 5. There are 14 residues in the CDR3. Germline CDR1 SGHTA, CDR2 FQGNSA. The CDR3 region is CASSAPGLEETQYF. The CDR3 DNA reads as TGTGCCAGCAGCGCCCCGGGACTAGAAGAGACCCAGTACTTC.

The rearrangement uses TRBV5-5 and TRBJ2-1; D perhaps matches TRBD2 (6 bases). Deletions cut 4 bases from V and 0 bases from J, with 17 bases between. Per germline, CDR1 SGHKS and CDR2 YYEKEE (reference sequence). The CDR3 sequence is 17 residues long. The CDR3 DNA sequence: TGTGCCAGCAGCCTAACCCCCGGGGGTAGCTCCTACAATGAGCAGTTCTTC. It translates to CASSLTPGGSSYNEQFF.

V is TRBV9 and J is TRBJ2-1, with 8 bases aligning to TRBD2. This CDR3 contains 15 residues. V gave up 1 base and J gave up 7 bases; unmatched junction bases: 7. Germline V gene lookup returns CDR1 SGDLS and CDR2 YYNGEE. The CDR3 loop is CASSVYPGGRNEQFF. The CDR3 DNA sequence: TGTGCCAGCAGCGTATATCCGGGAGGGAGGAATGAGCAGTTCTTC.

The chain joins TRBV12-5 to TRBJ1-4, with D possibly matching TRBD1 (6 bases). The germline CDR1 and CDR2 sequences are LGHNT and FRNRAP. Trimming took 5 bases from V and 3 from J, leaving 16 bases between them. The CDR3 spans 16 residues. Here the CDR3 reads CASGLRGDVANEKLFF. The CDR3 region has the DNA TGTGCTAGTGGTCTCAGGGGTGACGTAGCTAATGAAAAACTGTTTTTT.

The chain uses TRBV13 and TRBJ2-2; 10 bases align to TRBD1. Per the germline V gene, CDR1 is PRHDT and CDR2 is FYEKMQ (reference sequence). The V and J ends lost 5 bases and 2 bases, in that order; junction bases with no gene match: 5. This CDR3 is built from 16 residues. The CDR3 coding sequence is TGTGCCAGCAGCCCCGAGACAGGGGGCAACACCGGGGAGCTGTTTTTT. Its translation: CASSPETGGNTGELFF.

This clone was observed many times. V usage is TRBV4-2 and J usage is TRBJ2-3; D is unresolved. This CDR3 has 13 residues. V was shortened by 1 base and J by 6 bases, with 8 bases between the two germline ends. The germline gives CDR1 LGHNA, CDR2 YNFKEQ. The CDR3 sequence is CASSQGPGDTQYF. CDR3 nucleotide sequence: TGTGCCAGCAGCCAAGGTCCTGGCGATACGCAGTATTTT.

J is TRBJ2-7 and V is TRBV27; 8 bases are shared with TRBD2. CDR1 is MNHEY and CDR2 is SMNVEV in the germline V gene (reference sequence). V lost 4 bases, J lost 3 bases, and 14 bases stayed unmatched. The CDR3 is 17 amino acids. The CDR3 reads CASSSPRGGTILYEQYF. CDR3 sequence (DNA): TGTGCCAGCAGTTCACCCCGCGGGGGGACAATCCTCTACGAGCAGTACTTC.

V usage is TRBV6-5 and J usage is TRBJ2-5, with 8 bases fitting TRBD2. The CDR3 has 14 amino acids. V dropped 7 bases and J dropped 4; count of bases not matched to a gene: 8. Germline-derived CDR1 and CDR2 are MNHEY and SVGAGI. CDR3 in DNA: TGTGCCAGCACCACCCGGGGGGGCGGAGAGACCCAGTACTTC. Translation: CASTTRGGGETQYF.

The chain is built from TRBV28 and TRBJ1-4; weak D call: TRBD1 (5 bases). V was trimmed by 4 bases and J by 0 bases, leaving 12 bases between them. The CDR3 is 16 amino acids. Per germline, CDR1 MDHEN and CDR2 SYDVKM. CDR3 sequence: CASSYLDSATNEKLFF. The CDR3 DNA reads as TGTGCCAGCAGTTATCTAGACAGCGCAACTAATGAAAAACTGTTTTTT.